Presented here are 21 T cell receptor beta chains from one specimen sequenced in a study of blood T cells in healthy people across ages. With a J-beta primer mix and a sample-barcoded 5' primer, a second PCR ran about 7 to 12 cycles. TCRdb independently ran MiXCR on the 5' RACE reads; one entry per CDR3 protein. The repertoire consists of about 930,000 distinct CDR3 sequences, with under 35% occurring once and the leading ten covering 10%. This sample was also put to use in a study of T cells of mothers and their children.

Specimen: blood. Receptors originate from a woman between 40 and 50 years old in good health.

This clonotype was counted between two and nine times. The chain combines TRBV28 with TRBJ2-1; 8 nucleotides line up with TRBD2. CDR3 length: 15 residues. V lost 5 bases and J lost 8; bases outside the gene matches: 11. Looked up from germline, CDR1 is MDHEN and CDR2 is SYDVKM. The chain's CDR3 is CASSGFGGASDEQFF. For the CDR3, the DNA is TGTGCCAGCAGTGGATTCGGGGGGGCCTCAGATGAGCAGTTCTTC.

The chain employs TRBV6-5 and TRBJ1-1; the match to TRBD1 covers 7 bases. The CDR3 totals 14 residues. The V and J ends lost 7 bases and 0 bases, in that order; junction bases with no gene match: 5. Germline assignment: CDR1 MNHEY and CDR2 SVGAGI. Here the CDR3 reads CASTQGQMNTEAFF. The CDR3 region has the DNA TGTGCCAGCACCCAGGGACAGATGAACACTGAAGCTTTCTTT.

The chain employs TRBV28 and TRBJ2-7, with D tentatively TRBD1 or TRBD2 (5 bases each). Germline loops: CDR1 MDHEN, CDR2 SYDVKM. The CDR3 length is 13 residues. The V and J ends lost 11 bases and 2 bases respectively, with 16 bases between them. CDR3 sequence: CASVGDPTYEQYF. The DNA of the CDR3 is TGTGCCTCTGTCGGGGACCCGACCTACGAGCAGTACTTC.

The chain recombines TRBV28 with TRBJ1-5, with D possibly TRBD1 on 6 matching bases. This CDR3 is built from 14 residues. Germline lookup yields CDR1 MDHEN and CDR2 SYDVKM. The germline V and J ends were trimmed by 1 base and 9 bases, with 13 bases remaining between them. CDR3 sequence: CASSLLGGGGPQHF. CDR3 in DNA: TGTGCCAGCAGTTTATTAGGAGGGGGTGGGCCCCAGCATTTT.

Turning to this clonotype: A single base separates this from a much larger clone, so it may be a read error. The chain employs TRBV19 and TRBJ1-5; D gene unclear. The CDR3 has 14 residues. CDR1 LNHDA and CDR2 SQIVND come from the germline V gene (reference sequence). V was cut by 6 bases and J by 11 bases, with 20 bases left in between. The CDR3 region has the DNA TGTGCCAGTAGCCCTGCAGCGGTGTTAGCTGCCCAGCATTTT. As protein: CASSPAAVLAAQHF.

V is TRBV14 and J is TRBJ2-7; D unclear. This CDR3 is built from 14 residues. Germline CDR1 SGHDN, CDR2 FVKESK. Deletions cut 2 bases from V and 2 bases from J, with 10 bases between. The CDR3 DNA is TGTGCCAGCAGCCAAAGAGACATTCCCTACGAGCAGTACTTC. Translating gives CASSQRDIPYEQYF.

This clonotype was seen only once. The chain recombines TRBV4-1 with TRBJ1-5, with D possibly TRBD1 on 5 matching bases. V shed 0 bases and J shed 5 bases, with 14 bases lying between them. Germline CDR1 reads MGHRA; CDR2 reads YSYEKL. This CDR3 region has 16 residues. This CDR3 reads CASSQDGIRGHQPQHF. CDR3 coding DNA: TGCGCCAGCAGCCAAGATGGGATTAGGGGCCATCAGCCCCAGCATTTT.

This clonotype showed up just once. The chain's CDR3 is CASSLASGGSSYNEQYF. The CDR3 DNA reads TGCGCCAGCAGCTTGGCTAGCGGGGGGAGCTCCTACAATGAGCAGTACTTC. J is TRBJ2-5 and V is TRBV5-1; 11 nucleotides align to TRBD2. Germline CDR1 is SGHRS and CDR2 is YFSETQ. The V and J ends lost 0 bases and 11 bases, in that order; junction bases with no gene match: 15. The CDR3 runs 17 residues. The full variable domain, rest sourced from reference TRBV5-1 and TRBJ2-5, is KAGVTQTPRYLIKTRGQQVTLSCSPISGHRSVSWYQQTPGQGLQFLFEYFSETQRNKGNFPGRFSGRQFSNSRSEMNVSTLELGDSALYLCASSLASGGSSYNEQYFGPGTRLLVL.

CDR3: CASSPGTAGANVLTF. The CDR3 nucleotides are TGCGCCAGCAGCCCAGGGACAGCTGGGGCCAACGTCCTGACTTTC. This chain connects TRBV5-1 to TRBJ2-6; 7 nucleotides agree with TRBD1. The CDR3 totals 15 residues. The V gene's germline CDR1 is SGHRS and CDR2 YFSETQ. Trimming removed 4 bases from V and 2 bases from J; junction bases left unmatched: 3.

This clonotype was detected ten times or more. This chain links TRBV7-3 with TRBJ2-5; D is ambiguous. The CDR3 length is 13 residues. CDR1 SGHTA and CDR2 FQGTGA come from the germline V gene. Between the trimmed V and J ends, which lost 5 bases and 2 bases, there was a span of 9 bases. The CDR3 loop reads CASSPELQETQYF. CDR3 nucleotide sequence: TGTGCCAGCAGCCCTGAGTTGCAAGAGACCCAGTACTTC. Full variable domain (rest looked up from reference TRBV7-3 and TRBJ2-5): GAGVSQTPSNKVTEKGKYVELRCDPISGHTALYWYRQSLGQGPEFLIYFQGTGAADDSGLPNDRFFAVRPEGSVSTLKIQRTERGDSAVYLCASSPELQETQYFGPGTRLLVL.

The J gene is TRBJ2-7, the V gene TRBV18; D not resolved. CDR3 length: 11 amino acids. V dropped 0 bases and J dropped 5 bases, with 2 bases sitting between them. The V gene's germline CDR1 is KGHSH and CDR2 LQKENI. The CDR3, as DNA: TGTGCCAGCTCACCACCGGACGAGCAGTACTTC. This gives the protein CASSPPDEQYF.

This clonotype has more than one count but fewer than ten. The rearrangement links TRBV30 to TRBJ2-7, with unresolved D. V lost 0 bases and J lost 2, with 11 bases in between. From germline, CDR1 is GTSNPN and CDR2 SVGIG (reference sequence). The length of the CDR3 is 14 residues. The CDR3, as DNA: TGTGCCTGGAGTGTTGGTGGCACCACCTACGAGCAGTACTTC. Protein: CAWSVGGTTYEQYF.

This clonotype was seen a handful of times. This rearrangement joins TRBV7-6 to TRBJ2-6; D is unclear. Deletions cut 7 bases from V and 2 bases from J, with 9 bases between. CDR3 length: 14 amino acids. Per the germline V gene, CDR1 is SGHVS and CDR2 is FNYEAQ. CDR3 sequence: CASTLVAGANVLTF. The CDR3, as DNA: TGTGCCAGCACCCTGGTTGCTGGGGCCAACGTCCTGACTTTC.

This clonotype has a single count. An end of the junction does not agree with germline; a read error may underlie this. The V and J genes are TRBV12-3 or TRBV12-4 and TRBJ2-2; 11 nucleotides align to TRBD1. The CDR3 loop spans 15 amino acids. This chain's CDR3 is CASSPGTGGRGGLFF. In DNA form, the CDR3 reads TGTGCCAGCAGTCCCGGGACAGGGGGTAGAGGGGGGCTGTTTTTT.

This clonotype was counted at least ten times. V gene TRBV28 combines with J gene TRBJ2-7; D perhaps matches TRBD1 (6 bases). Germline V lookup: CDR1 MDHEN, CDR2 SYDVKM. The CDR3 has 14 amino acids. The V and J ends lost 5 bases and 0 bases respectively, with 11 bases between them. The CDR3, as DNA: TGTGCCAGCAGTCAGGGGTGGAGCTCCTACGAGCAGTACTTC. Protein sequence: CASSQGWSSYEQYF.

This clonotype was counted only a few times. The rearrangement joins TRBV5-1 to TRBJ2-5; TRBD1 might be the D (6 bases). The germline V gene encodes CDR1 SGHRS and CDR2 YFSETQ. This CDR3 has 15 amino acids. V shed 1 base and J shed 1 base, with 11 bases lying between them. CDR3 protein: CASSLSGTFQETQYF. The CDR3 DNA reads TGCGCCAGCAGCTTGTCCGGGACATTCCAAGAGACCCAGTACTTC.

This clonotype was counted ten times or more. The chain recombines TRBV20-1 with TRBJ2-7; D possibly uses TRBD1 or TRBD2 (5 bases each). Germline CDR1 and CDR2: DFQATT and SNEGSKA (reference sequence). The CDR3 runs 13 residues. Trimming took off 5 bases at V and 6 bases at J, with 17 bases between the two ends. The CDR3, as DNA: TGCAGTGCTCGGGACCCCCTAGGACCCGAGCAGTACTTC. Its protein is CSARDPLGPEQYF.

This clonotype occurred many times. The V gene is TRBV28, the J gene TRBJ2-7, with 8 positions matching TRBD2. Per the germline V gene, CDR1 is MDHEN and CDR2 is SYDVKM. The CDR3 totals 15 residues. With V trimmed by 7 bases and J by 2 bases, 10 bases remained unmatched. CDR3: CASNVGGGAPYEQYF. CDR3 nucleotides: TGTGCCAGCAACGTCGGGGGGGGGGCCCCCTACGAGCAGTACTTC.

The J gene is TRBJ1-2, the V gene TRBV27; D not certain. CDR1 and CDR2 from the germline V gene are MNHEY and SMNVEV (reference sequence). V was cut by 1 base and J by 13 bases, with 13 bases left in between. The CDR3 covers 12 residues. CDR3 DNA sequence: TGTGCCAGCAGTTTATGGCGGACCGTGTGCACCTTC. Translation: CASSLWRTVCTF.

This rearrangement joins TRBV3-1 to TRBJ1-1; 8 bases are a match to TRBD1. Losses at the gene ends were 1 base for V and 1 base for J; bases not matched to a gene: 8. The length of the CDR3 is 17 residues. Germline V gene data show CDR1 as LGHDT and CDR2 as YNNKEL (reference sequence). The CDR3 DNA follows: TGTGCCAGCAGCCAAGTCCCGGGACAGGAACGGAACACTGAAGCTTTCTTT. Its translation: CASSQVPGQERNTEAFF. The full variable domain, in which reference TRBV3-1 and TRBJ1-1 provide the parts outside the CDR3, is DTAVSQTPKYLVTQMGNDKSIKCEQNLGHDTMYWYKQDSKKFLKIMFSYNNKELIINETVPNRFSPKSPDKAHLNLHINSLELGDSAVYFCASSQVPGQERNTEAFFGQGTRLTVV.

This clonotype showed up many times. The chain combines TRBV20-1 with TRBJ2-1; 7 nucleotides agree with TRBD1. The V gene's germline CDR1 is DFQATT and CDR2 SNEGSKA (reference sequence). The CDR3 sequence is 12 residues long. The trim removed 2 bases at V and 7 bases at J, leaving 2 bases unmatched. The CDR3 loop is CSARQGQNEQFF. The CDR3 region has the DNA TGCAGTGCTAGACAGGGACAGAATGAGCAGTTCTTC.